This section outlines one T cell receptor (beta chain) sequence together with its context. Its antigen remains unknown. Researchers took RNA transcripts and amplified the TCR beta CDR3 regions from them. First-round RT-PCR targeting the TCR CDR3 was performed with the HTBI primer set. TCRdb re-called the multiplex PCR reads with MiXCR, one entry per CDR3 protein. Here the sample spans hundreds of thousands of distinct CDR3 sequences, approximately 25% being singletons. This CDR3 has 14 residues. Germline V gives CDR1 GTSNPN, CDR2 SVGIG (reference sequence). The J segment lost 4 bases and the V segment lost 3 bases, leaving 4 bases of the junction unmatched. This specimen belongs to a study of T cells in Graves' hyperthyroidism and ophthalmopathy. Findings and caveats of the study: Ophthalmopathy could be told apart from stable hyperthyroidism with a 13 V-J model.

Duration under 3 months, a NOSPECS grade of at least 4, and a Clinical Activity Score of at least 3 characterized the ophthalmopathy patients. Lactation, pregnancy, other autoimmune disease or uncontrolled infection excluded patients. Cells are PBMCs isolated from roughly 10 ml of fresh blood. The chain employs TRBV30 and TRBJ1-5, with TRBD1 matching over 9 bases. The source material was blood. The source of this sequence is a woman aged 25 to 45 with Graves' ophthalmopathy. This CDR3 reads CAWRQGAANQPQHF. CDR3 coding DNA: TGTGCCTGGAGACAGGGGGCGGCGAATCAGCCCCAGCATTTT.